The 3 T cell receptor beta chains given below trace back to one sample, sequenced in a study of blood T cell repertoires in COVID-19. Profiled with immunoSEQ multiplex PCR; TCRdb holds only in-frame clones, not every one. Of about 190,000 clones listed, roughly nine tenths are singletons. The specimen was peripheral blood. Receptors originate from a man aged 30 to 39 with acute or convalescent COVID-19.

The V call is TRBV5-1, the J call TRBJ2-5, with D perhaps TRBD2 (6 bases). V gave up 1 base and J gave up 5 bases, with 12 bases separating them. The CDR3 runs to 14 residues. The germline V gene has CDR1 SGHRS and CDR2 YFSETQ. CDR3 protein: CASSLYTSKETQYF. CDR3 DNA sequence: TGCGCCAGCAGCTTGTATACTAGCAAGGAGACCCAGTACTTC.

The J gene is TRBJ1-4, the V gene TRBV6-6; weak D call: TRBD1 (6 bases). Germline CDR1 MNHNY, CDR2 SVGAGI (reference sequence). V was shortened by 7 bases and J by 2 bases, with 11 bases between the two germline ends. This CDR3 contains 14 residues. The CDR3 region has the DNA TGTGCCAGCACCCAGGGGCGGACTAATGAAAAACTGTTTTTT. As protein: CASTQGRTNEKLFF.

This clone was observed a few times. The J gene is TRBJ1-6, the V gene TRBV12-3 or TRBV12-4; D gene ambiguous. The V and J ends lost 4 bases and 10 bases respectively, with 11 bases between them. The CDR3 is 13 residues long. As DNA, the CDR3 is TGTGCCAGCAGTTCACCCTCCAGATCACCCCTCCACTTT. This codes for CASSSPSRSPLHF.